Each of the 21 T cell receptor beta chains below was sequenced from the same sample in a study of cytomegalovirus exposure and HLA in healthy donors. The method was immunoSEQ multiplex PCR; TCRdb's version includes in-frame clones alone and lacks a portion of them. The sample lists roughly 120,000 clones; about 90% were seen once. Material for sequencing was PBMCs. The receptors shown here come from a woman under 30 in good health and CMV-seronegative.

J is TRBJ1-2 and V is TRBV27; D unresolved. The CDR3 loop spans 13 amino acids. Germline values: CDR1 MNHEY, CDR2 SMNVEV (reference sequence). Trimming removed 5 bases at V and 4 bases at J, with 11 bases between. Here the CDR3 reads CASSPRGAYGYTF. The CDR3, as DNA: TGTGCCAGCAGTCCCCGCGGAGCCTATGGCTACACCTTC.

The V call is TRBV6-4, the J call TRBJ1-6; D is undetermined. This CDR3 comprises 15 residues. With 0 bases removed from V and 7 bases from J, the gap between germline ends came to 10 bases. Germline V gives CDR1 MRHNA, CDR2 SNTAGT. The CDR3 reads CASSDSASGNSPLHF. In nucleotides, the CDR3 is TGTGCCAGCAGTGACTCGGCAAGCGGAAATTCACCCCTCCACTTT.

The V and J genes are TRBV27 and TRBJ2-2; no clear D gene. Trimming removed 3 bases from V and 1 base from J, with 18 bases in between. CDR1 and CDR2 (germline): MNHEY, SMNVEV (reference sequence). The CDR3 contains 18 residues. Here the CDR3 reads CASSFWAVAGGNTGELFF. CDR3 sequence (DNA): TGTGCCAGCAGTTTTTGGGCCGTGGCCGGTGGGAACACCGGGGAGCTGTTTTTT.

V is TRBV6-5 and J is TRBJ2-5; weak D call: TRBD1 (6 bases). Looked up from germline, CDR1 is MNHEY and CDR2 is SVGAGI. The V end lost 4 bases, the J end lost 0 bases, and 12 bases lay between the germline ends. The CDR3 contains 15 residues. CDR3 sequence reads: CASSLGTSYQETQYF. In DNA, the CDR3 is TGTGCCAGCAGTTTGGGGACATCGTACCAAGAGACCCAGTACTTC.

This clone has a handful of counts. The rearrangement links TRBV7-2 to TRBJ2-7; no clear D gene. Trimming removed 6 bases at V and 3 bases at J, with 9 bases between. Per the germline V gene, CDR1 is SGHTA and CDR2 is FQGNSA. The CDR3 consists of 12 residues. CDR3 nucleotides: TGTGCCAGCAGTTCTGACTTCTACGAGCAGTACTTC. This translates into CASSSDFYEQYF.

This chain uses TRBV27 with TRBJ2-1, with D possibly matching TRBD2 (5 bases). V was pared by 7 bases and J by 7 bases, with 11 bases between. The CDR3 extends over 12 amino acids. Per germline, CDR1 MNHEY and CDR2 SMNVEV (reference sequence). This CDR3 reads CASMVSGNEQFF. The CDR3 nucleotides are TGTGCCAGCATGGTCTCGGGAAATGAGCAGTTCTTC.

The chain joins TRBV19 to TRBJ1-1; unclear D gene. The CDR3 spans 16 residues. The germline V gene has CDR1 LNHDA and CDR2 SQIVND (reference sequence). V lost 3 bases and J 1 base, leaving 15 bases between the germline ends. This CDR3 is CASSMGGREWNTEAFF. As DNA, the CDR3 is TGTGCCAGTAGTATGGGAGGGCGGGAGTGGAACACTGAAGCTTTCTTT.

This CDR3 is CASSQDPHREETQYF. The CDR3 nucleotides read TGTGCCAGCAGCCAAGATCCCCACAGGGAAGAGACCCAGTACTTC. The chain uses TRBV4-2 and TRBJ2-5; possibly TRBD1 for D (6 bases). The CDR3 extends over 15 amino acids. Germline V gives CDR1 LGHNA, CDR2 YNFKEQ. V was pared by 0 bases and J by 3 bases, with 11 bases between.

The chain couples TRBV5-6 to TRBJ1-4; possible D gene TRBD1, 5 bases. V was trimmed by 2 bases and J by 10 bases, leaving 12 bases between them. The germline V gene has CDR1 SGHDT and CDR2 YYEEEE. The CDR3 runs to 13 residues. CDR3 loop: CASSLTQTGKLFF. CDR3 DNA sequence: TGTGCCAGCAGCTTAACACAAACAGGAAAACTGTTTTTT.

CDR3 amino acids: CASSRQGGGELFF. The CDR3 coding sequence is TGTGCCAGCTCACGACAGGGCGGCGGGGAGCTGTTTTTT. The chain combines TRBV18 with TRBJ2-2; 7 positions match TRBD1. Germline loops: CDR1 KGHSH, CDR2 LQKENI. There are 13 residues in the CDR3. J lost 7 bases, V lost 4 bases, and 3 bases had no gene match. Supplemented by reference TRBV18 and TRBJ2-2, the full variable domain reads NAGVMQNPRHLVRRRGQEARLRCSPMKGHSHVYWYRQLPEEGLKFMVYLQKENIIDESGMPKERFSAEFPKEGPSILRIQQVVRGDSAAYFCASSRQGGGELFFGEGSRLTVL.

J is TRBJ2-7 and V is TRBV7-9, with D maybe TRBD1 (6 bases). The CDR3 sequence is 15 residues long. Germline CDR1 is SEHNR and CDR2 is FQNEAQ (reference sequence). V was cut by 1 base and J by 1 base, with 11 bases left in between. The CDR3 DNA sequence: TGTGCCAGCAGCTTAGAACAGGGTAATTCCTACGAGCAGTACTTC. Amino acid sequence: CASSLEQGNSYEQYF.

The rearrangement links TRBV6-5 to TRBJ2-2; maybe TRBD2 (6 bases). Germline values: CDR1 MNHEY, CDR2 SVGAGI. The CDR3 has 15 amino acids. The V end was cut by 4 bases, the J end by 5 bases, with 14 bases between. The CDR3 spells CASSSILAQTGELFF. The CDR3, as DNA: TGTGCCAGCAGTTCCATCCTAGCGCAAACCGGGGAGCTGTTTTTT.

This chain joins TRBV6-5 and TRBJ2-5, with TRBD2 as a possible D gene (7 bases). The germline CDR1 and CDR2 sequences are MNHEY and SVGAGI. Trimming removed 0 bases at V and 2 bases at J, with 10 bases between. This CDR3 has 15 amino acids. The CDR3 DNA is TGTGCCAGCAGTTACTCAGGGGGGGGGCAAGAGACCCAGTACTTC. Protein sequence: CASSYSGGGQETQYF.

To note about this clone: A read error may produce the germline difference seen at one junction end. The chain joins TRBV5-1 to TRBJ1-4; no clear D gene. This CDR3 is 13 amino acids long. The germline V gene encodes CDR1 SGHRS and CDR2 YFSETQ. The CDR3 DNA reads TGCGCCAGCAGCTTGGCCCCTAACGAAAAACTGTTTTTT. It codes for CASSLAPNEKLFF.

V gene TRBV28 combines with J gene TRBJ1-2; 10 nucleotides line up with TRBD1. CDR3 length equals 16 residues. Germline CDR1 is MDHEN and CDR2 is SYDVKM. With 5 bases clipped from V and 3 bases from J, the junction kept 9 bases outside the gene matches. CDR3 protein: CASSQLGQGLDYGYTF. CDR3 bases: TGTGCCAGCAGTCAATTGGGACAGGGGCTAGACTATGGCTACACCTTC.

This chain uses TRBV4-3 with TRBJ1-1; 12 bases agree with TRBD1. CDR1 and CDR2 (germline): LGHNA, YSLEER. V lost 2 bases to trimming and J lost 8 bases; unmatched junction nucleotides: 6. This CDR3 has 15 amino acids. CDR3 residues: CASSQPGQGAREAFF. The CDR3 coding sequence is TGCGCCAGCAGCCAACCGGGACAGGGGGCTAGGGAAGCTTTCTTT.

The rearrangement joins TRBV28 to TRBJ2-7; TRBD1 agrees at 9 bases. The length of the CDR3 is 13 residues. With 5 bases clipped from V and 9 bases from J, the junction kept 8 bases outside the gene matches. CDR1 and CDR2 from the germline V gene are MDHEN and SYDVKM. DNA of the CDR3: TGTGCCAGCAGTCCCGGGACAGGGCTGGGGCAGTACTTC. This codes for CASSPGTGLGQYF. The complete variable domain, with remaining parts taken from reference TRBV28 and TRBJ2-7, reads DVKVTQSSRYLVKRTGEKVFLECVQDMDHENMFWYRQDPGLGLRLIYFSYDVKMKEKGDIPEGYSVSREKKERFSLILESASTNQTSMYLCASSPGTGLGQYFGPGTRLTVT.

The DNA for the CDR3 is TGTGCCAGCAACTCTCGGGGAGAAAAACTGTTTTTT. Translating gives CASNSRGEKLFF. The chain is built from TRBV28 and TRBJ1-4; no clear D. Germline V gene sequence: CDR1 MDHEN, CDR2 SYDVKM. V gave up 7 bases and J gave up 8 bases, with 11 bases separating them. The CDR3 has 12 residues.

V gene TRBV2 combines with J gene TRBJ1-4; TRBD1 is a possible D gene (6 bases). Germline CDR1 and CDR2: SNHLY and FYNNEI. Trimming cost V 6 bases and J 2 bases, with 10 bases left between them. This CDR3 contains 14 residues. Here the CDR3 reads CASSAQGTNEKLFF. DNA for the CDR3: TGTGCCAGCAGCGCCCAGGGGACTAATGAAAAACTGTTTTTT.

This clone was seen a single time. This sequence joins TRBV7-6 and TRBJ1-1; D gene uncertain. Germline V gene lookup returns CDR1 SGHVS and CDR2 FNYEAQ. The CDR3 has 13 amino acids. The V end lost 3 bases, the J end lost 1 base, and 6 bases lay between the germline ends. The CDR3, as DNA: TGTGCCAGCAGCTTCGGAGAGAACACTGAAGCTTTCTTT. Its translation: CASSFGENTEAFF.

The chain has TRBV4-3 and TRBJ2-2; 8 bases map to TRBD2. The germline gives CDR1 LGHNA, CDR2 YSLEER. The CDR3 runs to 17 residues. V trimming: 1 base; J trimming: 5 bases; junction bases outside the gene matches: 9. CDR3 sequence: CASSQGSGRGITGELFF. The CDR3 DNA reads TGCGCCAGCAGCCAAGGAAGCGGGAGAGGGATTACCGGGGAGCTGTTTTTT.